This T cell receptor (beta chain) was retrieved from a study of blood T cell repertoires in COVID-19. Study-wide background: COVID-19 samples collected from the United States, Italy and Spain covered acute and convalescent phases. T cells, B-cell-depleted T cells, or PBMCs supplied cDNA or gDNA.

Original processing methods: From reference gene primer amplification, estimates of nucleated cell counts were derived. Method: immunoSEQ multiplex PCR; TCRdb's copy keeps in-frame clones and lacks some. Clone size and V and J calls were adopted from that table, with D and trimming inferred from the DNA. This repertoire shows about 140,000 clones, approximately 90% found once; its top ten account for approximately 10%. Sequenced input: peripheral blood. This sequence originates from an elderly woman with acute or convalescent COVID-19.

This CDR3 reads CASSLAQGAGNTIYF. The CDR3 nucleotides are TGCGCCAGCAGCCTTGCACAGGGGGCTGGAAACACCATATATTTT. This rearrangement joins TRBV5-1 to TRBJ1-3; 8 bases are shared with TRBD1. The germline CDR1 and CDR2 sequences are SGHRS and YFSETQ. The trim removed 4 bases at V and 2 bases at J, leaving 5 bases unmatched. The CDR3 is 15 amino acids.